What follows is one TCR beta chain and its context. In the authors' methods: Counts of nucleated cells, estimated from reference gene primer amplification, were obtained. The table came from immunoSEQ multiplex PCR; TCRdb's copy has only in-frame clones and leaves some out. That table is the source of V, J and clone size, and D and trimming were worked out from the DNA. The sample carries around 450,000 clones, around 89% recorded once. These data originate in a study of blood T cell repertoires in COVID-19. The V gene's germline CDR1 is SQVTM and CDR2 ANQGSEA. Trimming at V came to 4 bases and at J to 4 bases, leaving 13 bases not matched to a gene. This CDR3 comprises 15 residues.

The J gene is TRBJ2-7, the V gene TRBV29-1; 7 bases are a match to TRBD1. This clonotype was sampled from a woman aged 25 to 39 with acute or convalescent COVID-19. The sample taken for sequencing was peripheral blood. CDR3 protein: CSVVEGQAFGYEQYF. CDR3 nucleotide sequence: TGCAGCGTTGTCGAAGGACAGGCCTTTGGGTACGAGCAGTACTTC.